The 24 T cell receptor beta chains below all came from one sample that was sequenced in a study of blood T cells in healthy people across ages. With a J-beta primer mix and a sample-barcoded 5' primer, a second PCR ran about 7 to 11 cycles. One entry per CDR3 protein results from TCRdb running MiXCR on the 5' RACE reads. The sample has almost 800,000 distinct CDR3 sequences; 58% are singletons. The sample comprised blood. The receptors were sampled from a man aged 25-45 years in good health.

The chain joins TRBV28 to TRBJ2-3; a possible D gene is TRBD2 (6 bases). The germline V gene encodes CDR1 MDHEN and CDR2 SYDVKM. CDR3 size: 15 residues. Trimming cost V 1 base and J 8 bases, with 16 bases left between them. In DNA form, the CDR3 reads TGTGCCAGCAGTTTATACGGCGGGGTAGGGGTTACGCAGTATTTT. Residues: CASSLYGGVGVTQYF.

The chain is built from TRBV27 and TRBJ1-5, with D unresolved. The germline CDR1 and CDR2 sequences are MNHEY and SMNVEV (reference sequence). V lost 3 bases and J lost 3, with 9 bases in between. The CDR3 sequence is 14 residues long. CDR3 sequence reads: CASSLLGLNQPQHF. The CDR3 DNA sequence: TGTGCCAGCAGTTTGTTGGGTCTCAATCAGCCCCAGCATTTT.

This chain uses TRBV2 with TRBJ1-2; 7 bases agree with TRBD1. CDR3 length: 15 amino acids. In germline, CDR1 is SNHLY, CDR2 FYNNEI. V dropped 7 bases and J dropped 6; count of bases not matched to a gene: 14. The CDR3 is CASTQIRTGRDGYTF. CDR3 sequence (DNA): TGTGCCAGCACTCAAATTAGGACAGGAAGGGATGGCTACACCTTC.

The chain carries TRBV25-1 and TRBJ2-5; the D gene could be TRBD1 or TRBD2 (5 bases each). The CDR3 has 15 amino acids. From germline, CDR1 is MGHDK and CDR2 SYGVNS. Trimming removed 3 bases from V and 4 bases from J, with 15 bases in between. CDR3 amino acids: CASSEGRTRGETQYF. In DNA form, the CDR3 reads TGTGCCAGCAGTGAGGGACGGACCCGCGGAGAGACCCAGTACTTC.

The chain has TRBV20-1 and TRBJ2-1, with D unresolved. The germline CDR1 and CDR2 sequences are DFQATT and SNEGSKA (reference sequence). The CDR3 sequence is 11 residues long. V lost 5 bases and J lost 5, with 7 bases in between. The DNA of the CDR3 is TGCAGTGCTTACCAAGACAATGAGCAGTTCTTC. Translated, it gives CSAYQDNEQFF.

V is TRBV6-1 and J is TRBJ1-4; D unresolved. There are 14 residues in the CDR3. Trimming removed 3 bases from V and 4 bases from J, with 9 bases in between. Germline-derived CDR1 and CDR2 are MNHNS and SASEGT. The CDR3: CASSESHRNEKLFF. CDR3 coding DNA: TGTGCCAGCAGTGAGAGTCATCGTAATGAAAAACTGTTTTTT.

The chain couples TRBV7-2 to TRBJ2-5; 13 bases are a match to TRBD2. The CDR3 totals 16 residues. CDR1 and CDR2 (germline): SGHTA, FQGNSA. V was pared by 1 base and J by 4 bases, with 3 bases of the junction left unmatched. CDR3 in amino acids: CASSLGTSGGAETQYF. CDR3 DNA: TGTGCCAGCAGCTTAGGGACTAGCGGGGGTGCAGAGACCCAGTACTTC. The entire variable domain, with the rest obtained from reference TRBV7-2 and TRBJ2-5, is as follows: GAGVSQSPSNKVTEKGKDVELRCDPISGHTALYWYRQSLGQGLEFLIYFQGNSAPDKSGLPSDRFSAERTGGSVSTLTIQRTQQEDSAVYLCASSLGTSGGAETQYFGPGTRLLVL.

The chain recombines TRBV12-3 or TRBV12-4 with TRBJ1-2; D is ambiguous. The CDR3 has 13 residues. Trimming removed 2 bases at V and 4 bases at J, with 8 bases between. The CDR3, as DNA: TGTGCCAGCAGTTTATTCGCCGGCTATGGCTACACCTTC. It is translated as CASSLFAGYGYTF.

This clonotype was counted between two and nine times. The V call is TRBV14, the J call TRBJ2-5; no clear D gene. V gave up 2 bases and J gave up 9 bases, with 10 bases separating them. Germline V gene lookup returns CDR1 SGHDN and CDR2 FVKESK. This CDR3 is 12 amino acids long. In DNA, the CDR3 is TGTGCCAGCAGCCAATCCGGACCACCCCAGTACTTC. Translated: CASSQSGPPQYF.

The genes are TRBV7-9 and TRBJ1-2; D uncertain. Trimming took 1 base from V and 4 from J, leaving 10 bases between them. This CDR3 spans 14 amino acids. Germline V lookup: CDR1 SEHNR, CDR2 FQNEAQ (reference sequence). Here the CDR3 reads CASSLDPDVYGYTF. The CDR3 region has the DNA TGTGCCAGCAGCTTAGACCCAGACGTCTATGGCTACACCTTC.

The table lists this clonotype with a few counts. V is TRBV27 and J is TRBJ2-4; D is uncertain. The DNA end is a closer match to TRBJ2-7, so the J assignment may be wrong. This CDR3 has 13 residues. The germline gives CDR1 MNHEY, CDR2 SMNVEV (reference sequence). The CDR3 reads CASSLSVWDEQYF. The DNA for the CDR3 is TGTGCCAGCAGTTTATCCGTGTGGGACGAGCAGTACTTC.

The rearrangement uses TRBV2 and TRBJ2-1; tentative D call: TRBD2 (5 bases). V gave up 6 bases and J gave up 8 bases, with 14 bases separating them. The CDR3 consists of 13 residues. CDR1 SNHLY and CDR2 FYNNEI come from the germline V gene. CDR3 sequence: CASSQTMYDEQFF. In DNA, the CDR3 is TGTGCCAGCAGCCAGACTATGTACGATGAGCAGTTCTTC.

J is TRBJ2-1 and V is TRBV7-9; maybe TRBD2 (5 bases). Trimming stripped 5 bases from V and 6 bases from J, with 11 bases between. The CDR3 is made up of 13 amino acids. CDR1 and CDR2 (germline): SEHNR, FQNEAQ (reference sequence). Here the CDR3 DNA reads TGTGCCAGCAGCGGAGGACGGGTCAATGAGCAGTTCTTC. Translated: CASSGGRVNEQFF.

This clonotype appeared many times. The rearrangement uses TRBV7-2 and TRBJ2-5, with TRBD2 as a possible D gene (5 bases). Trimming took 0 bases from V and 4 from J, leaving 6 bases between them. The CDR3 runs 13 residues. Germline assignment: CDR1 SGHTA and CDR2 FQGNSA. The CDR3 region is CASSLAGVETQYF. The CDR3 region has the DNA TGTGCCAGCAGCTTAGCGGGAGTAGAGACCCAGTACTTC.

The chain recombines TRBV5-1 with TRBJ2-5, with 10 bases lining up with TRBD1. V trimming: 4 bases; J trimming: 3 bases; junction bases outside the gene matches: 6. The CDR3 covers 15 residues. The germline V gene has CDR1 SGHRS and CDR2 YFSETQ. The CDR3 nucleotides are TGCGCCAGCAGCGCTTCGGGGACAGGGGAAGAGACCCAGTACTTC. This encodes CASSASGTGEETQYF.

This clonotype was observed a handful of times. The V and J genes are TRBV10-3 and TRBJ2-5, with D perhaps TRBD2 (6 bases). This CDR3 comprises 16 residues. The germline V gene encodes CDR1 ENHRY and CDR2 SYGVKD. The germline V and J ends were trimmed by 4 bases and 3 bases, with 18 bases remaining between them. For the CDR3, the DNA is TGTGCCATCAGTGCAATAGCGGAGGCGGATAAAGAGACCCAGTACTTC. Its protein is CAISAIAEADKETQYF.

Remarks on this clonotype: A read error may explain this, as a much larger clone is one base away. The rearrangement uses TRBV15 and TRBJ2-2; D gene uncertain. CDR3 size: 13 residues. Trimming removed 5 bases at V and 0 bases at J, with 4 bases between. Germline CDR1 and CDR2: LNHNV and YYDKDF (reference sequence). The CDR3: CATSGTNTGELFF. DNA for the CDR3: TGTGCCACCAGCGGGACGAACACCGGGGAGCTGTTTTTT.

This chain links TRBV6-6 with TRBJ2-3, with 8 bases fitting TRBD2. The germline V gene encodes CDR1 MNHNY and CDR2 SVGAGI (reference sequence). The CDR3 consists of 15 residues. With 5 bases clipped from V and 4 bases from J, the junction kept 8 bases outside the gene matches. As DNA, the CDR3 is TGTGCCAGCAGTACGGGACTAGGCGACGCAGATACGCAGTATTTT. This codes for CASSTGLGDADTQYF.

V usage is TRBV7-6 and J usage is TRBJ2-4, with 10 bases identical to TRBD1. CDR3 size: 12 residues. Germline V gene lookup returns CDR1 SGHVS and CDR2 FNYEAQ. Trimming took 6 bases from V and 13 from J; bases not matched to a gene: 6. CDR3 in DNA: TGTGCCAGCAGTCCGACAGGGGGCTGGCAGTACTTC. It encodes CASSPTGGWQYF.

The chain has TRBV20-1 and TRBJ2-4; the D gene is possibly TRBD1 (5 bases). This CDR3 spans 14 amino acids. V lost 5 bases and J 3 bases, leaving 14 bases between the germline ends. Germline CDR1 is DFQATT and CDR2 is SNEGSKA (reference sequence). CDR3: CSALGASGKNIQYF. CDR3 sequence (DNA): TGCAGTGCTTTAGGGGCGTCGGGCAAAAACATTCAGTACTTC.

The chain uses TRBV29-1 and TRBJ2-1; tentative D call: TRBD2 (6 bases). Trimming left V 4 bases short and J 6 bases short, with 13 bases between. Per the germline V gene, CDR1 is SQVTM and CDR2 is ANQGSEA. The CDR3 has 13 amino acids. The CDR3: CSVVQGGGNEQFF. CDR3 coding DNA: TGCAGCGTTGTCCAGGGAGGAGGCAATGAGCAGTTCTTC.

This clonotype was counted once. The chain has TRBV27 and TRBJ1-6; D is uncertain. V lost 5 bases and J 8 bases, leaving 13 bases between the germline ends. Germline loops: CDR1 MNHEY, CDR2 SMNVEV (reference sequence). The CDR3 loop spans 14 amino acids. The CDR3 nucleotides read TGTGCCAGCAGTCCCGACTCAGATTATTCACCCCTCCACTTT. It codes for CASSPDSDYSPLHF.

The chain is built from TRBV7-2 and TRBJ1-2, with 7 positions matching TRBD1. Germline values: CDR1 SGHTA, CDR2 FQGNSA. Unmatched junction bases numbered 7, after V lost 4 bases and J lost 2 bases. CDR3 length: 15 amino acids. Here the CDR3 DNA reads TGTGCCAGCAGCTCGCACAGGGGCGCAAACTATGGCTACACCTTC. This codes for CASSSHRGANYGYTF.

The chain is built from TRBV6-1 and TRBJ2-1; 8 positions agree with TRBD1. The CDR3 contains 18 residues. Trimming at V came to 6 bases and at J to 12 bases, leaving 25 bases not matched to a gene. Germline V gene data show CDR1 as MNHNS and CDR2 as SASEGT. CDR3 DNA: TGTGCCAGCAGCAAGACCGGGGGCGCCACAGGGGGTGTTGAGGTGCAGTTCTTC. Translated: CASSKTGGATGGVEVQFF.